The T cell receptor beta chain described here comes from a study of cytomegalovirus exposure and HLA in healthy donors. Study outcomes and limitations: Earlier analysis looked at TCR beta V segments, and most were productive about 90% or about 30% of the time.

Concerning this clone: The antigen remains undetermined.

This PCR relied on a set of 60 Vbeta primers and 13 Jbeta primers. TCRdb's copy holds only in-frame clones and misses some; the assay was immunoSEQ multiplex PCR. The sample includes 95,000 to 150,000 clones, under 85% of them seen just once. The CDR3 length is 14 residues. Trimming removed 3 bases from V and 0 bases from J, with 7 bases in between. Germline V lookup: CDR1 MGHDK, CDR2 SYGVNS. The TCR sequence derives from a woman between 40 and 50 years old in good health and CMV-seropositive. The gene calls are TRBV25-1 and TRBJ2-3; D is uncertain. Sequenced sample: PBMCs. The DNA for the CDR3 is TGTGCCAGCAGTGATGTCTTGAGCACAGATACGCAGTATTTT. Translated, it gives CASSDVLSTDTQYF. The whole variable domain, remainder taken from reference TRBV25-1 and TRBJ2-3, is EADIYQTPRYLVIGTGKKITLECSQTMGHDKMYWYQQDPGMELHLIHYSYGVNSTEKGDLSSESTVSRIRTEHFPLTLESARPSHTSQYLCASSDVLSTDTQYFGPGTRLTVL.